This T cell receptor (beta chain) was documented in a study of technical replicates of blood from several donors. TCRdb keeps only in-frame clones here, not all; method: immunoSEQ multiplex PCR. The data contain around 89,000 clones, approximately 93% of them singletons. The CDR3 runs 14 residues. V was trimmed by 0 bases and J by 10 bases, leaving 15 bases between them. Germline V gives CDR1 WNHNN, CDR2 SYGVQD (reference sequence). This sequence joins TRBV10-1 and TRBJ1-1; D is perhaps TRBD1 (5 bases). The origin of this receptor is a human donor in good health. Sample: T cells isolated from PBMCs. The CDR3 DNA follows: TGCGCCAGCAGTGAGTCTGGGGCAGGGAGGAGAGCTTTCTTT. Amino acid sequence: CASSESGAGRRAFF.